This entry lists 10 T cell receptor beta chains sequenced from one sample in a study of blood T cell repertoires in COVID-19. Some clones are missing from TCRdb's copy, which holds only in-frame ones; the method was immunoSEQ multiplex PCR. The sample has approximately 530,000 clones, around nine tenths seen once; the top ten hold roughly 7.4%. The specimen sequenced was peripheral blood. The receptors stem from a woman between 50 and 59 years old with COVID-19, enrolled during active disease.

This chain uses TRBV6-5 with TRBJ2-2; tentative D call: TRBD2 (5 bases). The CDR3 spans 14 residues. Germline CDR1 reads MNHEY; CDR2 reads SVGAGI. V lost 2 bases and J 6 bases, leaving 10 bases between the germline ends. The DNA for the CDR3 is TGTGCCAGCAGTTACGTTAGGGAGTCCGGGGAGCTGTTTTTT. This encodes CASSYVRESGELFF.

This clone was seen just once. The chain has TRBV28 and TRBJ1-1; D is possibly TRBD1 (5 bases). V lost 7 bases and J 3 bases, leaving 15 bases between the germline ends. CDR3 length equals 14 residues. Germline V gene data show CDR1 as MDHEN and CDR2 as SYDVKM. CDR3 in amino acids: CASTSTGGDTEAFF. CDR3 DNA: TGTGCCAGCACCAGTACCGGAGGGGACACTGAAGCTTTCTTT.

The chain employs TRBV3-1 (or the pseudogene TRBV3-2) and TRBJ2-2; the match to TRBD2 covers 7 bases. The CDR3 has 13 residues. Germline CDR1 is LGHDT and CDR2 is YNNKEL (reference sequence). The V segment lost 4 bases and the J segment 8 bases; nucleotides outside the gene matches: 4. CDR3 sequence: CASSLGGTGELFF. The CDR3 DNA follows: TGTGCCAGCAGCCTCGGGGGGACTGGGGAGCTGTTTTTT.

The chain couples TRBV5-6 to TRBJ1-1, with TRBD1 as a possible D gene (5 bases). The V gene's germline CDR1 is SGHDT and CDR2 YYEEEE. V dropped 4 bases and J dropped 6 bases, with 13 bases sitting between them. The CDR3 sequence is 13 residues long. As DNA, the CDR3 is TGTGCCAGCAGCCGCGGGGGTACCCCTGAAGCTTTCTTT. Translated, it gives CASSRGGTPEAFF.

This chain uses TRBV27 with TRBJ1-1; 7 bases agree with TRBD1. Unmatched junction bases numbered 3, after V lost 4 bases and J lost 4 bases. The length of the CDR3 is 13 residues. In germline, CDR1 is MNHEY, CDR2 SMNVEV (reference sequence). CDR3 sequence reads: CASSSNRGTEAFF. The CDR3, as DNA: TGTGCCAGCAGTTCGAACAGGGGCACTGAAGCTTTCTTT.

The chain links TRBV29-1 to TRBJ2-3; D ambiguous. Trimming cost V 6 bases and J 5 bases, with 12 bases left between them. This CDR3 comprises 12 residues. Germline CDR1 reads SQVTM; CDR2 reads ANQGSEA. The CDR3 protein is CSVQPVRDTQYF. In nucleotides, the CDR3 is TGCAGCGTCCAACCTGTCAGAGATACGCAGTATTTT.

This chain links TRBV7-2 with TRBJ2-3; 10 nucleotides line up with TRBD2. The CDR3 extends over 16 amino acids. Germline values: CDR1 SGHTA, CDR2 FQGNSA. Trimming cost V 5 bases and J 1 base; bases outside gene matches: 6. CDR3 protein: CASSPFLAGGTDTQYF. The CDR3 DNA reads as TGTGCCAGCAGCCCATTCCTAGCGGGGGGCACAGATACGCAGTATTTT.

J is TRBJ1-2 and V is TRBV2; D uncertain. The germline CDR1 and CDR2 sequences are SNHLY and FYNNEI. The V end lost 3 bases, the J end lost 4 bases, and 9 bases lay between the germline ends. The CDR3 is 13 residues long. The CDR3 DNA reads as TGTGCCAGCAGTGAGGAAAGGAGCTATGGCTACACCTTC. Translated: CASSEERSYGYTF.

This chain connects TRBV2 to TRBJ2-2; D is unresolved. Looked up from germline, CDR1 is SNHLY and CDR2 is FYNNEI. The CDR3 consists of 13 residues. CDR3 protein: CATPRGNTGELFF. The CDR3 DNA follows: TGTGCTACGCCTCGAGGAAACACCGGGGAGCTGTTTTTT.

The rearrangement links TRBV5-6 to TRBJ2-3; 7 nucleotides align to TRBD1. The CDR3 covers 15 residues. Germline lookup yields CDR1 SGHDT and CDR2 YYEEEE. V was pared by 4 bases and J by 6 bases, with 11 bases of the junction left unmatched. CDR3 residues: CASSEGTALWDTQYF. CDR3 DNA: TGTGCCAGCAGCGAAGGGACAGCCCTTTGGGATACGCAGTATTTT.